One sample yielded the 8 T cell receptor beta chains listed below, sequenced in a study of shared clonotypes between healthy human individuals. The repertoire was sequenced with immunoSEQ multiplex PCR; TCRdb's copy has only in-frame clones and lacks some. The sample lists about 680,000 clones; about 74% were seen once. Sequencing was done on a sample of memory CD4+ T cells sorted from blood. Subset of the sample: CD45RA-negative fraction. These receptor sequences come from a woman in her twenties or thirties in good health.

The chain links TRBV28 to TRBJ1-5; D is undetermined. The CDR3 runs 15 residues. The germline CDR1 and CDR2 sequences are MDHEN and SYDVKM. V lost 6 bases, J lost 3 bases, and 15 bases lay in between. Here the CDR3 reads CASSSPGLINQPQHF. CDR3 DNA sequence: TGTGCCAGCAGCTCTCCCGGGTTGATCAATCAGCCCCAGCATTTT.

V gene TRBV2 combines with J gene TRBJ2-7; D might be TRBD2 (6 bases). The CDR3 consists of 12 residues. The germline gives CDR1 SNHLY, CDR2 FYNNEI. V was shortened by 7 bases and J by 6 bases, with 13 bases between the two germline ends. The CDR3 loop is CASNAGMGEQYF. The DNA of the CDR3 is TGTGCCAGCAATGCGGGAATGGGCGAGCAGTACTTC. Complete variable domain (other parts from reference TRBV2 and TRBJ2-7): EPEVTQTPSHQVTQMGQEVILRCVPISNHLYFYWYRQILGQKVEFLVSFYNNEISEKSEIFDDQFSVERPDGSNFTLKIRSTKLEDSAMYFCASNAGMGEQYFGPGTRLTVT.

The chain links TRBV5-1 to TRBJ1-2; 9 bases map to TRBD1. Germline V CDR1 and CDR2: SGHRS, YFSETQ. This CDR3 region has 15 residues. V lost 3 bases, J lost 5 bases, and 8 bases stayed unmatched. DNA of the CDR3: TGCGCCAGCAGCTCCGGGACAGGGTTAGGATATGGCTACACCTTC. This codes for CASSSGTGLGYGYTF. The full variable domain, in which reference TRBV5-1 and TRBJ1-2 provide the parts outside the CDR3, is KAGVTQTPRYLIKTRGQQVTLSCSPISGHRSVSWYQQTPGQGLQFLFEYFSETQRNKGNFPGRFSGRQFSNSRSEMNVSTLELGDSALYLCASSSGTGLGYGYTFGSGTRLTVV.

V and J are TRBV4-1 and TRBJ1-1, with TRBD1 matching over 9 bases. This CDR3 is 16 amino acids long. From germline, CDR1 is MGHRA and CDR2 YSYEKL. The junction had 5 bases not matched to a gene; V was cut back by 3 bases and J by 0 bases. The CDR3 DNA sequence: TGCGCCAGCAGCCAGCTAGGACAGGGGATGAACACTGAAGCTTTCTTT. It yields the protein CASSQLGQGMNTEAFF.

The rearrangement uses TRBV10-1 and TRBJ2-7; the match to TRBD1 covers 8 bases. The V and J ends lost 1 base and 5 bases, in that order; junction bases with no gene match: 4. The length of the CDR3 is 14 residues. The V gene's germline CDR1 is WNHNN and CDR2 SYGVQD (reference sequence). The CDR3 DNA reads as TGCGCCAGCAGTGAGTGGTCAGGGGGCGACGAGCAGTACTTC. This gives the protein CASSEWSGGDEQYF.

The gene calls are TRBV6-5 and TRBJ2-7; TRBD1 agrees at 10 bases. With 7 bases clipped from V and 4 bases from J, the junction kept 4 bases outside the gene matches. The CDR3 is 13 amino acids. Germline-derived CDR1 and CDR2 are MNHEY and SVGAGI. The CDR3 sequence: CASIPDRGYEQYF. The CDR3 DNA reads as TGTGCCAGCATCCCGGACAGGGGGTACGAGCAGTACTTC.

This rearrangement joins TRBV29-1 to TRBJ2-7, with 10 nucleotides matching TRBD2. The germline V gene encodes CDR1 SQVTM and CDR2 ANQGSEA. Losses at the gene ends were 1 base for V and 8 bases for J; bases not matched to a gene: 5. The CDR3 consists of 13 residues. The CDR3 nucleotides are TGCAGCGTTGAAGCTAGCGGGAGCAGAAAGCAGTACTTC. It specifies CSVEASGSRKQYF.

The V and J genes are TRBV10-3 and TRBJ2-3; D gene ambiguous. CDR3 length: 15 amino acids. Per germline, CDR1 ENHRY and CDR2 SYGVKD. V was pared by 0 bases and J by 0 bases, with 7 bases between. CDR3 residues: CAISESQRSTDTQYF. DNA for the CDR3: TGTGCCATCAGTGAGTCTCAGCGTAGCACAGATACGCAGTATTTT.